A single sample is the source of the 4 T cell receptor beta chains below, sequenced in a study of post-analysis software for immune sequencing data. Study-level points and caveats: Relative to controls, patients had a handful of TRBV segments at higher frequency, with TRBV5-6, TRBV5-1 and TRBV20-1 among these.

Their antigens are not known. Prepared libraries of TCR beta cDNA carried unique molecular identifiers. TCRdb re-called the PCR reads through MiXCR, storing one row per CDR3 protein. Here the sample spans approximately 400,000 distinct CDR3 sequences, less than 40% being singletons. Specimen: blood. All receptors come from a girl aged 10 to 17 with multiple sclerosis.

The rearrangement uses TRBV20-1 and TRBJ2-2, with D perhaps matching TRBD1 (6 bases). Germline V lookup: CDR1 DFQATT, CDR2 SNEGSKA (reference sequence). This CDR3 contains 13 residues. V was shortened by 6 bases and J by 6 bases, with 14 bases between the two germline ends. This CDR3 reads CSAPGTPAGELFF. The CDR3 nucleotides are TGCAGTGCCCCCGGGACACCAGCCGGGGAGCTGTTTTTT.

V usage is TRBV7-6 and J usage is TRBJ2-6, with TRBD2 as a possible D gene (6 bases). V lost 5 bases and J lost 0, with 17 bases in between. Looked up from germline, CDR1 is SGHVS and CDR2 is FNYEAQ. The CDR3 has 18 residues. The CDR3 bases are TGTGCCAGCAGCCCCATGGCGGGGTTTAACTCTGGGGCCAACGTCCTGACTTTC. This sequence encodes CASSPMAGFNSGANVLTF.

This sequence joins TRBV12-3 or TRBV12-4 and TRBJ2-1; D is ambiguous. V was clipped by 7 bases and J by 0 bases, with 13 bases between them. CDR3 size: 15 residues. CDR3 nucleotide sequence: TGTGCCAGCACCTATGGGCGCAGCTCCTACAATGAGCAGTTCTTC. It is translated as CASTYGRSSYNEQFF.

A remark on this clonotype: The germline gene is not matched at one end of the junction; a read error may be the cause. The V gene is TRBV14, the J gene TRBJ2-2; 9 nucleotides line up with TRBD2. Germline V CDR1 and CDR2: SGHDN, FVKESK. This CDR3 has 18 amino acids. The CDR3 bases are TGTGCCAGCAGCCAAGTACTCGCGGGGGGGCCCGACACCGGGGAGCTGTGTTTT. Amino acids: CASSQVLAGGPDTGELCF.